This T cell receptor beta chain stems from a study of technical replicates of blood from a few donors. Assay used: immunoSEQ multiplex PCR; TCRdb lists only in-frame clones, some missing. Here the sample spans 70,000 to 85,000 clones, less than 98% being singletons. The CDR3 length is 10 residues. V gave up 2 bases and J gave up 10 bases, with 6 bases separating them. Germline lookup yields CDR1 DFQATT and CDR2 SNEGSKA (reference sequence). This clone was detected once. The V call is TRBV20-1, the J call TRBJ2-1; D ambiguous. This clonotype was obtained from a human donor in good health. The sample was T cells isolated from PBMCs. The CDR3 protein is CSARMAEQFF. The CDR3 DNA reads TGCAGTGCTAGAATGGCAGAGCAGTTCTTC.